The next 19 T cell receptor beta chains were all read from a single sample in a study of T cells in Graves' hyperthyroidism and ophthalmopathy. TCR beta CDR3 sequences were amplified from RNA transcripts. Researchers ran a first-round RT-PCR on the TCR CDR3 using the HTBI primer set. TCRdb fed the multiplex PCR reads into MiXCR, producing one record per CDR3 protein. This sample yields some 740,000 distinct CDR3 sequences, of which 14% are seen a single time; around 9.6% belongs to the top ten. The sample consisted of blood. The receptors derive from a woman aged 18-30 years with Graves' hyperthyroidism.

V and J are TRBV12-3 or TRBV12-4 and TRBJ2-1; possibly TRBD1 or TRBD2 for D (6 bases each). V lost 7 bases and J lost 8, with 15 bases in between. The CDR3 extends over 13 amino acids. The CDR3 region has the DNA TGTGCCAGCACGAGGGGGGCCATAGATGAGCAGTTCTTC. Its protein is CASTRGAIDEQFF.

This chain joins TRBV19 and TRBJ2-5; 7 nucleotides line up with TRBD2. Germline assignment: CDR1 LNHDA and CDR2 SQIVND (reference sequence). The CDR3 loop spans 13 amino acids. J was trimmed by 3 bases and V by 7 bases; bases with no gene match: 5. CDR3 DNA: TGTGCCAGTAAGCGGGGAGTGGAAGAGACCCAGTACTTC. This translates into CASKRGVEETQYF.

Many counts were recorded for this clonotype. The chain has TRBV6-1 and TRBJ1-5, with D possibly being TRBD1 (5 bases). Trimming took off 7 bases at V and 5 bases at J, with 24 bases between the two ends. CDR3 length: 17 residues. Germline values: CDR1 MNHNS, CDR2 SASEGT. CDR3 in amino acids: CASIFGQTFPGDQPQHF. In nucleotides, the CDR3 is TGTGCCAGCATTTTCGGACAAACCTTCCCTGGAGATCAGCCCCAGCATTTT.

This chain uses TRBV20-1 with TRBJ1-5; 9 positions match TRBD1. This CDR3 region has 13 residues. V was pared by 3 bases and J by 7 bases, with 4 bases of the junction left unmatched. CDR1 is DFQATT, CDR2 SNEGSKA, per germline (reference sequence). DNA for the CDR3: TGCAGTGCTAGGGGACAGGGCCGCCAGCCCCAGCATTTT. This translates into CSARGQGRQPQHF.

The chain recombines TRBV14 with TRBJ1-2; possible D gene TRBD1, 6 bases. Germline V CDR1 and CDR2: SGHDN, FVKESK. This CDR3 spans 15 amino acids. The V gene lost 5 bases and the J gene lost 8 bases, with 21 bases spanning the gap. CDR3 sequence reads: CASSLRDKTAQGYTF. DNA for the CDR3: TGTGCCAGCAGCTTACGGGACAAGACAGCCCAAGGCTACACCTTC.

The table lists this clonotype with a few counts. The chain couples TRBV6-1 to TRBJ1-6; D is unclear. This CDR3 has 16 amino acids. Germline V gives CDR1 MNHNS, CDR2 SASEGT. V lost 6 bases and J lost 0, with 12 bases in between. The CDR3 nucleotides read TGTGCCAGCAGAGACGGTTCGAGCTCCTATAATTCACCCCTCCACTTT. Translated, it gives CASRDGSSSYNSPLHF.

In this sample, this clonotype turned up a few times. The genes are TRBV20-1 and TRBJ2-3; 7 bases map to TRBD1. The CDR3 runs 15 residues. With V trimmed by 3 bases and J by 3 bases, 9 bases remained unmatched. Germline V gene sequence: CDR1 DFQATT, CDR2 SNEGSKA (reference sequence). The DNA of the CDR3 is TGCAGTGCTAGGTCTCCAACCAGGGGGACAGATACGCAGTATTTT. Translating it yields CSARSPTRGTDTQYF.

This rearrangement joins TRBV3-1 to TRBJ2-2; TRBD2 matches 15 bases. Trimming cost V 5 bases and J 4 bases; bases outside gene matches: 8. This CDR3 is built from 18 residues. Germline values: CDR1 LGHDT, CDR2 YNNKEL (reference sequence). The CDR3 loop is CASSLGLAGGLFTGELFF. DNA for the CDR3: TGTGCCAGCAGCTTAGGACTAGCGGGAGGGCTCTTCACCGGGGAGCTGTTTTTT.

As concerns this clonotype: A much larger clone is a single base away; this may be a read error. No conserved phenylalanine or tryptophan is present at the end of the CDR3, so a read error is the likely explanation. The V call is TRBV5-1, the J call TRBJ2-7, with D perhaps TRBD2 (5 bases). V lost 0 bases, J lost 4 bases, and 17 bases lay in between. In germline, CDR1 is SGHRS, CDR2 YFSETQ. The CDR3 loop spans 16 amino acids. The CDR3 DNA reads TGCGCCAGCAGCTTGGGCTTTGGAGGCGCAGGTTACGAGCAGTACCTC. Translating it yields CASSLGFGGAGYEQYL.

This clonotype was seen repeatedly, ten times or more. V and J are TRBV30 and TRBJ2-3; D remains ambiguous. Germline-derived CDR1 and CDR2 are GTSNPN and SVGIG (reference sequence). V shed 0 bases and J shed 3 bases, with 7 bases lying between them. CDR3 length equals 13 residues. DNA of the CDR3: TGTGCCTGGAGTGTAGGAGTTACAGATACGCAGTATTTT. Its protein is CAWSVGVTDTQYF.

In this sample, this clonotype turned up many times. The gene calls are TRBV20-1 and TRBJ1-5; 12 bases are a match to TRBD1. The CDR3 runs to 15 residues. Trimming took 1 base from V and 6 from J; bases not matched to a gene: 4. Germline V lookup: CDR1 DFQATT, CDR2 SNEGSKA (reference sequence). The CDR3 DNA reads TGCAGTGCTAGAGGTGGGACAGGGGGCAGTCAGCCCCAGCATTTT. Encoded protein: CSARGGTGGSQPQHF.

The chain recombines TRBV14 with TRBJ2-3; D not certain. V was cut by 4 bases and J by 6 bases, with 11 bases left in between. The CDR3 loop spans 13 amino acids. The germline CDR1 and CDR2 sequences are SGHDN and FVKESK. In DNA, the CDR3 is TGTGCCAGCAGCCGCGATATCGCCGATACGCAGTATTTT. This gives the protein CASSRDIADTQYF.

The rearrangement joins TRBV5-1 to TRBJ2-7, with D perhaps TRBD2 (5 bases). The germline CDR1 and CDR2 sequences are SGHRS and YFSETQ. The V end lost 1 base, the J end lost 3 bases, and 17 bases lay between the germline ends. The CDR3 totals 16 residues. The CDR3 reads CASSLWAREPNYEQYF. The CDR3 nucleotides are TGCGCCAGCAGCTTGTGGGCACGGGAACCAAACTACGAGCAGTACTTC.

The CDR3 DNA follows: TGTGCCAGCTCACCCTCCGCGCTGAACACTGAAGCTTTCTTT. Its protein product is CASSPSALNTEAFF. The rearrangement joins TRBV18 to TRBJ1-1, with D uncertain. The germline CDR1 and CDR2 sequences are KGHSH and LQKENI. The CDR3 has 14 amino acids. V was cut by 3 bases and J by 0 bases, with 8 bases left in between.

The chain combines TRBV7-3 with TRBJ2-3; 9 bases are shared with TRBD1. The CDR3 is 15 residues long. Germline V gene data show CDR1 as SGHTA and CDR2 as FQGTGA. V lost 5 bases to trimming and J lost 5 bases; unmatched junction nucleotides: 8. In nucleotides, the CDR3 is TGTGCCAGCAGCCCACCGGGACAGGGTGGAGATACGCAGTATTTT. Protein product: CASSPPGQGGDTQYF.

This clonotype was observed a handful of times. CDR3 residues: CASSHRRGGSSNQPQHF. CDR3 DNA: TGCGCCAGCAGCCATAGGCGGGGTGGCAGTAGCAATCAGCCCCAGCATTTT. The V and J genes are TRBV4-1 and TRBJ1-5; D unclear. The CDR3 consists of 17 residues. From germline, CDR1 is MGHRA and CDR2 YSYEKL. Trimming took 3 bases from V and 0 from J, leaving 15 bases between them.

This clonotype was found a few times. The chain's CDR3 is CSAAPQARNYGYTF. CDR3 DNA sequence: TGCAGTGCTGCCCCACAGGCGCGTAATTATGGCTACACCTTC. The chain employs TRBV20-1 and TRBJ1-2; D perhaps matches TRBD1 (5 bases). The CDR3 has 14 residues. V lost 5 bases and J lost 5, with 18 bases in between. The germline gives CDR1 DFQATT, CDR2 SNEGSKA (reference sequence).

This clonotype was seen ten or more times. The V gene is TRBV7-2, the J gene TRBJ2-5; no reliable D call. V gave up 3 bases and J gave up 7 bases, with 15 bases separating them. CDR1 SGHTA and CDR2 FQGNSA come from the germline V gene. The CDR3 has 14 amino acids. CDR3: CASSFEFIGGTQYF. The CDR3 bases are TGTGCCAGCAGCTTCGAGTTTATAGGCGGGACCCAGTACTTC.

The table lists this clonotype with a few counts. This sequence joins TRBV27 and TRBJ1-1; D perhaps matches TRBD1 (5 bases). Trimming cost V 6 bases and J 10 bases, with 18 bases left between them. This CDR3 comprises 13 residues. CDR1 and CDR2 from the germline V gene are MNHEY and SMNVEV (reference sequence). DNA for the CDR3: TGTGCCAGCAGCCCAGGACATCGGCGAGGAGCTTTCTTT. Protein: CASSPGHRRGAFF.